The present T cell receptor beta chain was sequenced within a study of regulatory T cells in long-lasting Graves disease. The overall study: Persistence in Graves' disease required over 5 years of antithyroid drugs plus positive TSH receptor antibodies. General study results and limits: Newly diagnosed disease favored TRBV20-1 and TRBJ2-1 over persistent disease.

CDR1 SGHAT and CDR2 FQNNGV come from the germline V gene. V was cut by 7 bases and J by 1 base, with 12 bases left in between. This CDR3 contains 14 residues. HTBI primers from iRepertoire and Arm-PCR of CDR3 regions yielded the TCR beta libraries. One entry per CDR3 protein, called by TCRdb with MiXCR from the multiplex PCR reads. Seen here are 650,000 to 700,000 distinct CDR3 sequences, 25% to 30% observed once, and the top ten hold 40% to 50%. Only one count was recorded for this clonotype. No antigen is known for it. Time point reported: persistent/refractory GD, antithyroid drugs over 5 years with positive TRAb. PBMC-derived RNA was used for the TCR library.

The TCR sequence derives from a female donor with Graves disease. This chain uses TRBV11-2 with TRBJ2-3; D gene uncertain. The sequencing used peripheral blood mononuclear cells (PBMCs), collected when the disease was refractory, from a patient treated with antithyroid drugs. CDR3 protein: CASNLLTGTDTQYF. The DNA for the CDR3 is TGTGCCAGCAACCTGCTTACAGGCACAGATACGCAGTATTTT.